This TCR beta chain was sequenced for a study of blood T cell repertoires in COVID-19 (dated by TCRdb to 2020 to 2022). Study-level background: Samples covering the acute and convalescent phases of COVID-19 were provided by collaborators in the United States, Italy and Spain. Sample metadata almost always included a de-identified subject ID, COVID-19 status, age in years and sex. The material from the prospective study consisted of cDNA or gDNA derived from T cells, B-cell-depleted T cells, or PBMCs. Subjects who had been exposed to COVID-19, were actively infected with it, or had recovered from it provided the deeply sampled blood TCRbeta repertoires that made up the dataset. HLA class I and class II types, where available, came from metadata supplied by the sample provider rather than from assay-based typing. The samples were drawn from the first 160 participants of the ongoing ImmuneRACE study and from 1,254 subjects provided by 6 global collaborators. The repertoires were released in a freely available public database meant as a resource for research on the immune response to SARS-CoV-2. Points the paper makes about the study in general: How much clinical and demographic metadata was included differed by source and by participant, and the metadata was provided uncurated.

With respect to this clone: Its antigen target is currently unknown. No much larger clonotype is one base removed from it; base qualities were not supplied.

Via the germline V gene (reference sequence), CDR1 is GTSNPN and CDR2 SVGIG. V is pruned by 3 bases and J by 2 bases, leaving 13 bases of the junction without a gene match. The CDR3 contains 16 residues, cysteine and phenylalanine counted. Of the read, only the CDR3 DNA is kept; its 48 bases are in frame from base 1. Participants in the prospective study were aged about 18 to 95 years, lived in under 30 United States geographic areas, and enrolled through a virtual design. In the prospective study, cohorts were assigned on the basis of participant-reported clinical history obtained from a screening survey and a study questionnaire. Exposed participants had been in contact with someone with a PCR-confirmed or clinician-diagnosed COVID-19 case within 2 weeks of study entry. In the prospective study, whole blood, serum and a nasopharyngeal or oropharyngeal swab were collected from each participant by mobile phlebotomists. Over a roughly two-month period, participants in the prospective study had the option of providing additional blood draws and questionnaires. Blood samples from the prospective study were shipped frozen or at room temperature prior to DNA extraction.

TCRbeta CDR3 regions were amplified from genomic DNA by means of the immunoSEQ Assay, a bias-controlled multiplex PCR. Per the authors' processing: The number of nucleated cells in each sample was estimated from the amplification of reference gene primers within the assay. To quantify the absolute abundance of each unique TCRbeta CDR3 rearrangement, sequence reads were collapsed and filtered. For each sample, productive Simpson clonality was calculated by taking the square root of Simpson's diversity index across productive rearrangements. Imported from immuneACCESS, the table was reduced by TCRdb to in-frame sequences with V and J called. These copies leave out some clones; in studies compared against another copy, an unresolved V gene accounts for under half, and the cause of the remainder is not known. V and J calls and clone size follow that table, whereas D and trimming were derived from the DNA. The sample includes 150,000 to 200,000 clones, with 80% observed a single time. The top ten constitute approximately 15% of the sample.

The chain is assembled from TRBV30 and TRBJ2-7; the junction holds 7 bases that match TRBD2. This receptor was identified in a man aged 55 to 70 who had been exposed to COVID-19. The sample comprised PBMCs or T cells enriched from blood (not recorded which). CDR3 region: CAWSGELGGSPYEQYF. DNA sequence: TGTGCCTGGAGCGGAGAATTGGGAGGGTCACCCTACGAGCAGTACTTC.